This TCR beta chain was sequenced in a study of shared clonotypes between healthy human individuals (dated by TCRdb to 2020 to 2022). Turning to the overall study: A few men and a couple of women, aged 18 to 49 years, made up the cohort. To increase sequencing depth and limit assay-specific biases, TCR repertoire library preparation and sequencing were carried out by different laboratories using diverse techniques. For each donor, three plates each were used for CD4 naive and CD4 memory, two plates were used for CD8 naive, and one plate was used for CD8 memory. To estimate repertoire size and how much clonotype sharing occurs between individuals, the study deeply sequenced the blood TCR repertoires of about five healthy adults. Between about 0.94 and 8.9 billion PBMCs per donor were obtained by leukapheresis.

TCR CDR3 regions were amplified from genomic DNA by multiplex PCR using the deep immunoSEQ assay. Extracted genomic DNA from each cell subset was distributed evenly across all wells of several immunoSEQ 96-well plates, and each plate was treated as a replicate. For sorted subsets, each replicate PCR was loaded with 150 to 250 ng genomic DNA, equivalent to 30,000 or so T cell genomes. Purified libraries were measured with a Qubit 3.0 fluorometer, size-checked on a Bioanalyzer 2100, and measured again with the KAPA Library Quantification kit. Every immunoSEQ 96-well plate was sequenced on a dedicated single-read 150-cycle Illumina NextSeq 550 flow cell. As for how the authors treated the data: Because only junctional sequences without quality scores were contained in the immunoSEQ output, filtering matching that applied to full-length reads could not be performed. To assign V/J genes and CDR3, sequences were annotated using PyIR, a Python wrapper for IgBLAST v1.9, with IMGT germline references. Reads were filtered out if the reads had weak V/J assignments (E-value above 1e-6), no CDR3, stop codons, out-of-frame junctions, or ambiguous translated residues. A V3J clonotype was defined by an identical inferred V gene, J gene, and CDR3 amino acid sequence. Percentage overlap between repertoires was calculated by dividing the number of shared unique clonotypes by the size of the smaller repertoire. RTK rarefaction, the Chao1 estimator, and Recon v2.1 estimates of unobserved clonotypes were used to assess repertoire richness. Generation probabilities for all TCRbeta clonotypes obtained by the gDNA method from a few donors were computed using OLGA. TCRdb obtained this table from immuneACCESS and retained in-frame rearrangements with V and J assigned. These tables miss some clones; where compared with another copy, unresolved V genes account for less than half of the shortfall, and the remainder is unexplained. V and J calls and clone size are given by that table; D and trimming were obtained from the DNA. For this sample there are nearly 2 million clones; around 96% appear just once. 0.95% to 1.5% of the sample belongs to the ten largest clones.

Here is what the overall study found, with its caveats: Rarefaction of sorted-subset datasets indicated incomplete sequencing despite the large sequencing depth. Sampling was restricted to blood, and TCR repertoires in tissue are likely to differ from TCR repertoires in blood. Larger estimated clonotype richness was generally found for naive subsets than for memory subsets. Higher generation probabilities were observed for clonotypes shared by all four sorted-subset donors than for non-shared clonotypes. The genetic and exposure-history diversity represented was limited by the small number of donors. Approximately 5% of naive CD4, around 3.5% of naive CD8, approximately 2% of memory CD4, and roughly 0.4% of memory CD8 clonotypes were shared across several donors. Pairwise subsampling led to the expectation that sequencing depth would affect the degree of clonotype sharing among donors.

The germline V gene (reference sequence) supplies CDR1 SEHNR and CDR2 FQNEAQ. V lost 4 bases and J lost 4 bases; the stretch between them is 17 bases long. Inclusive of the bounding cysteine and phenylalanine, the CDR3 is 16 residues long. The CDR3 DNA has 48 bases and is translated from base 1. On this clone: The antigen it binds to is not known. The record has no base qualities; no much larger clone is one base away.

CD8 naive samples were CD45RO-negative cells positively selected for CCR7, giving a CD45RA+CCR7+ population that excluded TemRA cells. The donors were healthy, HIV-negative adults who had no recently reported acute infections or vaccinations. Every donor was a Caucasian adult living in Nashville, Tennessee, USA. Blood was collected by leukapheresis, and PBMCs were isolated by Ficoll-Histopaque density gradient centrifugation and then cryopreserved in liquid nitrogen vapor phase. Purity and quantity of every magnetically sorted T cell population were checked by analytical flow cytometry. Genomic DNA was isolated from each sorted fraction and quantified by UV absorbance on a Nanodrop 2000c.

Input material: naive CD8+ T cells sorted from blood. The label giving this sample's cell subset or site can be read as: CD45RA+CCR7+. The clonotype originates from a man younger than 30 in good health. The receptor chain draws on TRBV7-9 and TRBJ1-5; the D segment could be TRBD1, given 5 matching bases. The DNA is TGTGCCAGCAGCTCCCTCGCGGGGGGGAGGAATCAGCCCCAGCATTTT. Its translation is CASSSLAGGRNQPQHF. Reference TRBV7-9 and TRBJ1-5 proteins supply the regions before and after the CDR3; the full variable domain is: DTGVSQNPRHKITKRGQNVTFRCDPISEHNRLYWYRQTLGQGPEFLTYFQNEAQLEKSRLLSDRFSAERPKGSFSTLEIQRTEQGDSAMYLCASSSLAGGRNQPQHFGDGTRLSIL.